This T cell receptor beta chain stems from a study of T cell responses to AZD1222 COVID-19 vaccine. General observations from the study: Among spike-specific TCRs, nearly half reportedly target unmutated variant regions.

Concerning this clone itself: Its cognate antigen is unknown.

Method: immunoSEQ multiplex PCR; TCRdb's copy keeps in-frame clones and lacks some. The table includes 150,000 or so clones, roughly nine tenths detected once. V was shortened by 4 bases and J by 6 bases, with 13 bases between the two germline ends. Germline lookup yields CDR1 SNHLY and CDR2 FYNNEI. The CDR3 covers 14 residues. The source material was peripheral blood, sampled on day 0 of AZD1222 vaccination. The genes are TRBV2 and TRBJ1-5; a weak D match, TRBD1 (6 bases). The clonotype originates from an adult in good health. This chain's CDR3 is CASSGEQGRQPQHF. The DNA of the CDR3 is TGTGCCAGCAGTGGAGAACAGGGTCGTCAGCCCCAGCATTTT.